The T cell receptor (beta chain) under discussion was sequenced for a study of blood T cell repertoires in COVID-19. As for the study in general: The United States, Italy and Spain were the sources of the acute and convalescent COVID-19 samples. The cDNA or gDNA used as material had been derived from T cells, B-cell-depleted T cells, or PBMCs.

From germline, CDR1 is SGHNT and CDR2 YYREEE (reference sequence). V dropped 4 bases and J dropped 10; count of bases not matched to a gene: 17. CDR3 length: 16 amino acids. In the source study's methods: Cell counts per sample came from amplifying reference gene primers. Generated by immunoSEQ multiplex PCR, the TCRdb table keeps only in-frame clones and is missing some. Clone size and the V and J calls come from that table; the DNA yielded D and trimming. Among approximately 74,000 clones listed, 60% to 85% were seen once. The V and J genes are TRBV5-4 and TRBJ2-3, with 8 bases aligning to TRBD2. Sequencing was done on a sample of peripheral blood. The sequence was obtained from a man aged 55-75 years with acute or convalescent COVID-19. The CDR3 sequence is CASSPRSVGGALAQYF. The DNA of the CDR3 is TGTGCCAGCAGCCCCCGGAGTGTCGGGGGGGCCTTGGCGCAGTATTTT.